These 2 T cell receptor beta chains were sequenced from one sample in a study of blood T cell repertoires in COVID-19 (dated by TCRdb to 2019 to 2021). Library preparation was by the immunoSEQ multiplex PCR assay. TCRdb mirrors the immuneACCESS table, restricted to in-frame sequences. Some clones are absent from its copies; in checked studies, under half trace to an unresolved V gene, and the reason for the others is unknown. The sample data list about 81,000 clones, and roughly 87% of these were observed just once. The biggest ten clones account for roughly 6.6% of the sample. Sequencing was done on a sample of peripheral blood. These receptors came from a man aged 70-80 years with acute or convalescent COVID-19.

V and J are TRBV5-1 and TRBJ1-1, with 8 bases identical to TRBD1. There are 14 residues in the CDR3. Germline V gives CDR1 SGHRS, CDR2 YFSETQ. J gave up 4 bases and V 2 bases, and 4 bases lay outside the gene matches. In DNA form, the CDR3 reads TGCGCCAGCAGCTTACGGACAGGGCCCACTGAAGCTTTCTTT. Translation: CASSLRTGPTEAFF.

This clone was seen a few times. V and J are TRBV7-8 and TRBJ1-1, with TRBD1 identical over 7 bases. The germline V gene encodes CDR1 SGHVS and CDR2 FQNEAQ. This CDR3 is built from 13 residues. The V segment lost 5 bases and the J segment 4 bases; nucleotides outside the gene matches: 4. The CDR3 nucleotides are TGTGCCAGCAGCCAAGGGGGCCGCACTGAAGCTTTCTTT. It yields the protein CASSQGGRTEAFF.